A selection of T cell receptor beta chains follows, all from one sample in a study of blood T cells in healthy people across ages. TCRdb processed the 5' RACE reads anew with MiXCR; each CDR3 protein has one entry. The data hold some 1,000,000 distinct CDR3 sequences, with less than 25% observed a single time. These data also formed part of another study, on T cells of mothers and their children.

Sequences were obtained from blood. These TCRs come from a girl aged 2-15 years in good health. Each CDR3 is given with its conserved first and last residue. The D gene is left open where the match is weak. Only part of the rows carry a size: once, few, many, or a class if the clone is expanded.

size: NA; D: NA; V: TRBV25-1; J: TRBJ2-7; DNA: TGTGCCAGCAGTGAATATGACGGCCACGAGCAGTACTTC; CDR3: CASSEYDGHEQYF
size: few; D: NA; V: TRBV6-2/TRBV6-3; J: TRBJ2-1; DNA: TGTGCCAGCAGCCGAACCCAGGGACTTTTAAGCTCCTACAATGAGCAGTTCTTC; CDR3: CASSRTQGLLSSYNEQFF
size: NA; D: NA; V: TRBV18; J: TRBJ2-2; DNA: TGTGCCAGCTCACAGAATCCAGGAGCGAACACCGGGGAGCTGTTTTTT; CDR3: CASSQNPGANTGELFF
size: few; D: NA; V: TRBV20-1; J: TRBJ2-5; DNA: TGCAGTGCTAGAGGATCTGGGGGTTCAGAGACCCAGTACTTC; CDR3: CSARGSGGSETQYF
size: NA; D: NA; V: TRBV29-1; J: TRBJ2-7; DNA: TGCAGCCCGATTTGGGGGCCCTACGAGCAGTACTTC; CDR3: CSPIWGPYEQYF
size: NA; D: NA; V: TRBV11-2; J: TRBJ2-5; DNA: TGTGCCAGCAGCTTAGTTATACCTGGGGACGCCTGGGAGACCCAGTACTTC; CDR3: CASSLVIPGDAWETQYF
size: few; D: TRBD1; V: TRBV11-2; J: TRBJ1-4; DNA: TGTGCCAGCAGCTTAGAGACAGGGGGAGATGAAAAACTGTTTTTT; CDR3: CASSLETGGDEKLFF
size: few; D: NA; V: TRBV5-1; J: TRBJ2-4; DNA: TGCGCCAGCAGCGACGACCAACTGCGGGACAAAAACATTCAGTACTTC; CDR3: CASSDDQLRDKNIQYF
size: few; D: NA; V: TRBV6-2/TRBV6-3; J: TRBJ1-4; DNA: TGTGCCAGCGCCAGGGGTGAAAAACTGTTTTTT; CDR3: CASARGEKLFF
size: NA; D: NA; V: TRBV7-9; J: TRBJ2-2; DNA: TGTGCCAGCAGCCCCAACCGACAGGGAGGTGTGGCCGGGGAGCTGTTCTTT; CDR3: CASSPNRQGGVAGELFF
size: few; D: NA; V: TRBV12-5; J: TRBJ1-2; DNA: TGTGCTAGTGGTCAATCGACACTTACCTCTTCTAGGTATGGCTACACCTTC; CDR3: CASGQSTLTSSRYGYTF
size: NA; D: NA; V: TRBV28; J: TRBJ1-2; DNA: TGTGCCAGCAGTTTCCAGGGGAGCAACACCTTC; CDR3: CASSFQGSNTF
size: NA; D: TRBD2; V: TRBV7-2; J: TRBJ2-7; DNA: TGTGCCGGCCCTCCCGGTGCGGGGGGGCTACGGGAGCAGTACTTC; CDR3: CAGPPGAGGLREQYF
size: NA; D: TRBD1; V: TRBV6-5; J: TRBJ1-5; DNA: TGTGCCAGCAGTTCCCGCGGACAGGGAGAGGTTCAGCCCCAGCATTTT; CDR3: CASSSRGQGEVQPQHF
size: NA; D: TRBD2; V: TRBV11-3; J: TRBJ2-7; DNA: TGTGCCAGCAGACTCCGGCTCGGGGGGGACTACGAGCAGTACTTC; CDR3: CASRLRLGGDYEQYF
size: NA; D: NA; V: TRBV20-1; J: TRBJ1-1; DNA: TGCAGTGCCCCCAGGACAGACACTGAAGCTTTCTTT; CDR3: CSAPRTDTEAFF
size: few; D: TRBD1; V: TRBV5-1; J: TRBJ2-5; DNA: TGCGCCAGCAGCTTTTTCACAGCGACAGGGCTGGAGGCCCAGTACTTC; CDR3: CASSFFTATGLEAQYF
size: few; D: NA; V: TRBV4-3; J: TRBJ1-1; DNA: TGCGCCAGCAGCCCCCAAGGACCAGTGGAAGAAGCTTTCTTT; CDR3: CASSPQGPVEEAFF
size: few; D: NA; V: TRBV9; J: TRBJ1-1; DNA: TGTGCCAGCAGCCCCGGGTCGGGGGGATTTAGCACTGAAGCTTTCTTT; CDR3: CASSPGSGGFSTEAFF
size: few; D: TRBD1; V: TRBV29-1; J: TRBJ2-7; DNA: TGCAGCGTTGAAGGGATTGGGGACAGGGTATCCTACGGGCAGTACTTC; CDR3: CSVEGIGDRVSYGQYF
size: NA; D: NA; V: TRBV9; J: TRBJ2-7; DNA: TGTGCCAGCAGCGTAGACGGGGCCAGCTACGAGCAGTACTTC; CDR3: CASSVDGASYEQYF
size: NA; D: TRBD2; V: TRBV11-2; J: TRBJ2-2; DNA: TGTGTCAGCAGCTTAGTAGGCCAGCGGGGGGCGAACACCGGGGAGCTGTTTTTT; CDR3: CVSSLVGQRGANTGELFF
size: NA; D: NA; V: TRBV27; J: TRBJ2-7; DNA: TGTGCCAGCAGGGGGATTTCCTACGAGCAGTACTTC; CDR3: CASRGISYEQYF
size: few; D: TRBD1; V: TRBV3-1; J: TRBJ2-4; DNA: TGTGCCAGCAGCCCCAGGGGGCCCGGTAGGGACATTCAGTACTTC; CDR3: CASSPRGPGRDIQYF
size: few; D: NA; V: TRBV6-6; J: TRBJ1-2; DNA: TGTGCCAGCAGACCACTAACAGGGTTCGGCTACACCTTC; CDR3: CASRPLTGFGYTF